This T cell receptor (beta chain) was retrieved from a study of blood T cell repertoires in COVID-19. Whole-study context: COVID-19 samples, acute and convalescent, were from the United States, Italy and Spain.

The V end lost 5 bases, the J end lost 5 bases, and 14 bases lay between the germline ends. This CDR3 has 14 amino acids. Germline lookup yields CDR1 SEHNR and CDR2 FQNEAQ (reference sequence). In the original workflow: Amplification of reference gene primers provided the estimated nucleated cell counts. Repertoires were generated with immunoSEQ multiplex PCR, while TCRdb's copy carries only in-frame clones and drops some. V and J calls and clone size are those listed in that table; D and trimming were worked out from the DNA. The data hold 100,000 or so clones, with roughly 79% observed a single time.

This receptor was taken from a man older than 75 with acute or convalescent COVID-19. Sample: peripheral blood. This chain links TRBV7-9 with TRBJ2-3; D is uncertain. DNA of the CDR3: TGTGCCAGCAGCCCCGATGGGTCGGGAGATACGCAGTATTTT. It encodes CASSPDGSGDTQYF.